One and the same sample provided the 8 T cell receptor beta chains below, sequenced in a study of blood T cell repertoires in COVID-19. The protocol was immunoSEQ multiplex PCR, while the TCRdb copy is restricted to in-frame clones and leaves out a portion. The sample holds around 77,000 clones, roughly 80% seen once. Specimen: peripheral blood. Source of these receptors: a man younger than 45 with COVID-19, enrolled during active disease.

This clone was found a few times. The V and J genes are TRBV15 and TRBJ2-7; 9 bases agree with TRBD2. CDR3 length equals 16 residues. Per germline, CDR1 LNHNV and CDR2 YYDKDF (reference sequence). Trimming at V came to 1 base and at J to 6 bases, leaving 10 bases not matched to a gene. CDR3 coding DNA: TGTGCCACCAGCAGAGGCCGCACTATAGCGGGAGCCGAGCAGTACTTC. Amino acids: CATSRGRTIAGAEQYF.

This chain connects TRBV30 to TRBJ1-5; D gene ambiguous. In germline, CDR1 is GTSNPN, CDR2 SVGIG (reference sequence). The CDR3 spans 12 residues. With 0 bases removed from V and 7 bases from J, the gap between germline ends came to 7 bases. CDR3 amino acids: CAWSVEGQPQHF. In DNA form, the CDR3 reads TGTGCCTGGAGTGTAGAGGGACAGCCCCAGCATTTT.

This clone was seen a few times. V gene TRBV28 combines with J gene TRBJ1-1, with a weak D call TRBD1 (5 bases). The ends were cut back, 4 bases at V and 0 bases at J, with 15 bases in the middle. The CDR3 runs to 16 residues. Germline CDR1 and CDR2: MDHEN and SYDVKM. CDR3: CASSYRSSTMNTEAFF. CDR3 coding DNA: TGTGCCAGCAGTTACAGGAGCTCTACCATGAACACTGAAGCTTTCTTT.

The V gene is TRBV14, the J gene TRBJ2-7; D is uncertain. Per the germline V gene, CDR1 is SGHDN and CDR2 is FVKESK. Trimming shortened V by 5 bases and J by 6 bases, and 11 bases separated the two germline ends. The CDR3 is made up of 12 amino acids. The CDR3 reads CASSTQQFEQYF. CDR3 DNA: TGTGCCAGCAGCACCCAACAGTTCGAGCAGTACTTC.

V is TRBV10-3 and J is TRBJ1-2, with D perhaps TRBD1 (6 bases). The CDR3 runs to 14 residues. Trimming pared 3 bases from V and 5 bases from J, leaving 13 bases between. In germline, CDR1 is ENHRY, CDR2 SYGVKD. Here the CDR3 DNA reads TGTGCCATCAGTGAATTCACGCAGGGGTATGGCTACACCTTC. The encoded protein is CAISEFTQGYGYTF.

The V gene is TRBV29-1, the J gene TRBJ2-5; 14 bases fit TRBD2. Germline assignment: CDR1 SQVTM and CDR2 ANQGSEA. This CDR3 has 19 amino acids. The J segment lost 4 bases and the V segment lost 3 bases, leaving 16 bases of the junction unmatched. The CDR3 protein is CSVETGQAGLAGGGETQYF. The CDR3 DNA follows: TGCAGCGTTGAGACGGGACAGGCAGGACTAGCGGGAGGAGGAGAGACCCAGTACTTC.

V gene TRBV20-1 combines with J gene TRBJ1-1; D gene ambiguous. CDR1 is DFQATT and CDR2 is SNEGSKA in the germline V gene (reference sequence). The ends were cut back, 6 bases at V and 3 bases at J, with 8 bases in the middle. The CDR3 runs 11 residues. CDR3 nucleotides: TGCAGTGCCGAGGTTTACACTGAAGCTTTCTTT. As protein: CSAEVYTEAFF.

The chain employs TRBV4-1 and TRBJ2-2, with TRBD1 matching over 8 bases. The CDR3 is made up of 16 amino acids. Germline V gene lookup returns CDR1 MGHRA and CDR2 YSYEKL. The ends lost 3 bases at V and 4 bases at J; junction bases unmatched: 7. CDR3 nucleotide sequence: TGCGCCAGCAGCCAGCAGGGACAGGTGTTCACCGGGGAGCTGTTTTTT. Protein sequence: CASSQQGQVFTGELFF.